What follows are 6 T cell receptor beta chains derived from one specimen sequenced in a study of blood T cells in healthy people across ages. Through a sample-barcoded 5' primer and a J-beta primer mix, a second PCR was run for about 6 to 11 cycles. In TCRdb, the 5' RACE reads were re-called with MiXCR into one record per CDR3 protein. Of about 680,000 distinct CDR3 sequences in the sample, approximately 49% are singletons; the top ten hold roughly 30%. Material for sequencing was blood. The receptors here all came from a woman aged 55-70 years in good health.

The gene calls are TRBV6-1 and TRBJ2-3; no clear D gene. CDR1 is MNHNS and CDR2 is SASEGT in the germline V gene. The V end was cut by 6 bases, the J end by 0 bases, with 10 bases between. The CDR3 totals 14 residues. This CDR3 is CASRVGASTDTQYF. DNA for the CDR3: TGTGCCAGCAGAGTCGGTGCTAGCACAGATACGCAGTATTTT.

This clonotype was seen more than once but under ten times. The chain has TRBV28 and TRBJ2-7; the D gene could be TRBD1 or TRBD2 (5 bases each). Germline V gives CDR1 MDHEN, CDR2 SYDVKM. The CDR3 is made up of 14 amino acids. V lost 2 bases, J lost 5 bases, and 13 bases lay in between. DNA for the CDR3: TGTGCCAGCAGTTTACCCGGGGACGGCGACGAGCAGTACTTC. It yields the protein CASSLPGDGDEQYF.

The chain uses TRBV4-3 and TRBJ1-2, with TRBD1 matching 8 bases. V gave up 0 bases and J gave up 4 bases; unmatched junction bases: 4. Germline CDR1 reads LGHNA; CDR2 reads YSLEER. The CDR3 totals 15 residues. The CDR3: CASSQDRGPTYGYTF. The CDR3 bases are TGCGCCAGCAGCCAAGACAGGGGGCCGACCTATGGCTACACCTTC.

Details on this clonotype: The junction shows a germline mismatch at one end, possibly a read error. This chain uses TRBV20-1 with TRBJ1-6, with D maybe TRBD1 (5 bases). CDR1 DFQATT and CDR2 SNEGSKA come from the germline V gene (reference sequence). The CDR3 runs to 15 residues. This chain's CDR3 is CSTRDPGTVKSPLHF. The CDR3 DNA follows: TGCAGTACTAGAGATCCAGGGACTGTCAAATCACCCCTCCACTTT.

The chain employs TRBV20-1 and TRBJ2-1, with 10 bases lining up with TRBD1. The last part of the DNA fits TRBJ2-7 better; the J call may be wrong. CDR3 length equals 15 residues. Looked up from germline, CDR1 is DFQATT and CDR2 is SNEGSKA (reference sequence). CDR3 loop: CSAREATGGGNEQYF. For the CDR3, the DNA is TGCAGTGCTAGAGAGGCGACAGGGGGCGGGAATGAGCAGTACTTC.

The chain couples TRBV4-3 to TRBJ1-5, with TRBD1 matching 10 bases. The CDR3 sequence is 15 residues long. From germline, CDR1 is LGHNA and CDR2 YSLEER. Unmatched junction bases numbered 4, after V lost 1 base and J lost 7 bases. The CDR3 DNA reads TGCGCCAGCAGCCAAGGACAGGGGGCGGGACAGCCCCAGCATTTT. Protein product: CASSQGQGAGQPQHF.